This TCR beta chain was sequenced in a study of T cells after yellow fever vaccination. Study findings and constraints: Just a small share of clonotypes turned up in the CD4 compartment as well as the CD8 compartment.

This clonotype was seen only a few times. Its antigen remains unidentified. Germline CDR1 and CDR2: MNHEY and SMNVEV (reference sequence). Deletions cut 7 bases from V and 0 bases from J, with 12 bases between. The CDR3 loop spans 14 amino acids. TCR cDNA was made by 5'RACE template switching, adding a universal primer site and UMIs. TCRdb used MiXCR to reprocess the 5' RACE reads, holding one entry per CDR3 protein. There are 250,000 to 300,000 distinct CDR3 sequences in the sample; around 9.3% occur only once, and around 3.5% lies in the top ten. V usage is TRBV27 and J usage is TRBJ1-1; D not resolved. This TCR was recovered from a man aged 18 to 29 who received the YFV17D yellow fever vaccine. The material was CD4+ T cells sorted from PBMCs, obtained 5 days after the yellow fever booster vaccination. The CDR3 is CASKREAVNTEAFF. The CDR3 DNA follows: TGTGCCAGCAAGAGGGAGGCGGTGAACACTGAAGCTTTCTTT.